Included here is one T cell receptor (beta chain) sequence, with context. Sequencing used immunoSEQ multiplex PCR; TCRdb keeps in-frame clones, though not all of them. This sample has about 270,000 clones, with roughly 91% found just once. These data originate in a study of blood T cell repertoires in COVID-19. This CDR3 region has 13 residues. Germline V gene data show CDR1 as KGHSH and CDR2 as LQKENI. V shed 3 bases and J shed 3 bases, with 9 bases lying between them. Cohorts were based on clinical histories the participants reported. The receptor's source is a middle-aged woman with acute COVID-19. The sample taken for sequencing was PBMCs or T cells enriched from blood (not recorded which). The V call is TRBV18, the J call TRBJ2-7; D may be TRBD1 (6 bases). CDR3 sequence: CASSPQGLYEQYF. DNA for the CDR3: TGTGCCAGCTCACCGCAGGGGCTCTACGAGCAGTACTTC.